This is a list of T cell receptor beta chains from one sample in a study of shared clonotypes between healthy human individuals. Measured with immunoSEQ multiplex PCR; TCRdb has only the in-frame clones, and not every one. The data contain hundreds of thousands of clones, around 97% of them singletons. The specimen was naive CD4+ T cells sorted from blood. These receptors all stem from a woman aged 25 to 45 in good health. Both conserved end residues are part of each CDR3. A clone size is listed for some rows: how often the clone was seen (once, few, many), or a class if it is expanded.

>TRBJ2-5|NA|TRBV10-3
CAISESSRGRQETQYF
>TRBJ2-7|once|TRBV30
CAWSGGGSEQYF
>TRBJ1-5|once|TRBV19
CASSIKGGVQPQHF
>TRBJ2-7|NA|TRBV5-1
CASSLGGRVEQYF
>TRBJ2-3|NA|TRBV18
CASSPPGTGGDTQYF
>TRBJ1-2|NA|TRBV7-2
CASSLKGSGGYTF
>TRBJ2-7|NA|TRBV2
CASSGTSGSYEQYF
>TRBJ1-1|NA|TRBV19
CASSIVGYAEAFF
>TRBJ1-5|NA|TRBV5-4
CASSQDSNQPQHF
>TRBJ2-7|NA|TRBV18
CASSPQPRTSGSGNEQYF
>TRBJ2-4|NA|TRBV7-9
CASSLSRGAKNIQYF
>TRBJ2-1|NA|TRBV6-1
CASRFGGRPHEQFF
>TRBJ2-1|NA|TRBV5-1
CASSVPGGIYNEQFF
>TRBJ1-1|NA|TRBV4-1
CASSPTQGQGARVNTEAFF
>TRBJ2-1|NA|TRBV2
CASSTWAGGTYNEQFF
>TRBJ1-3|NA|TRBV28
CASSKTGANSGNTIYF
>TRBJ2-1|NA|TRBV28
CASTAPLAGGFNEQFF
>TRBJ2-5|NA|TRBV5-4
CASSEQGAHQETQYF
>TRBJ2-3|once|TRBV28
CASSFVSEPSTDTQYF
>TRBJ2-3|NA|TRBV5-1
CASSLALDGGRTDTQYF
>TRBJ1-1|NA|TRBV6-5
CASSTRGDTEAFF
>TRBJ2-1|NA|TRBV19
CASSTVFSYNEQFF
>TRBJ2-1|once|TRBV6-6
CASSSRGENEQFF
>TRBJ1-5|NA|TRBV28
CASSSGQGAQPQHF
>TRBJ2-1|NA|TRBV11-1
CASSRDPMEQFF
>TRBJ2-7|NA|TRBV10-2
CASRFGGRSYEQYF
>TRBJ1-5|NA|TRBV28
CASSSGGEIWQPQHF
>TRBJ1-1|NA|TRBV27
CASSLIVGSTEAFF
>TRBJ1-1|NA|TRBV15
CATSRDVGTEAFF
>TRBJ1-4|NA|TRBV7-2
CASSLVATANEKLFF
>TRBJ1-1|once|TRBV6-1
CASSVAGGNTEAFF
>TRBJ1-2|once|TRBV2
CASSERETYGYTF
>TRBJ2-5|NA|TRBV29-1
CSVAASDQETQYF
>TRBJ2-1|NA|TRBV27
CASSRGIEYNEQFF
>TRBJ1-6|NA|TRBV28
CASSLADLPLHF
>TRBJ2-2|NA|TRBV4-1
CASSRGTGPGELFF
>TRBJ2-7|NA|TRBV5-4
CASSLVGYEQYF
>TRBJ2-1|NA|TRBV7-8
CASSNRRTSGSYNEQFF
>TRBJ2-2|NA|TRBV6-1
CASRQGAANTGELFF
>TRBJ1-2|NA|TRBV5-1
CASSLRQGGDGYTF
>TRBJ1-2|once|TRBV28
CASSLSNRGPVEGYTF
>TRBJ2-1|NA|TRBV5-1
CASSLIGNSYNEQFF
>TRBJ2-7|NA|TRBV29-1
CSVGQGLSYEQYF
>TRBJ1-1|once|TRBV29-1
CSVLSDVDSTEAFF
>TRBJ1-1|NA|TRBV11-3
CASSLEPNTEAFF